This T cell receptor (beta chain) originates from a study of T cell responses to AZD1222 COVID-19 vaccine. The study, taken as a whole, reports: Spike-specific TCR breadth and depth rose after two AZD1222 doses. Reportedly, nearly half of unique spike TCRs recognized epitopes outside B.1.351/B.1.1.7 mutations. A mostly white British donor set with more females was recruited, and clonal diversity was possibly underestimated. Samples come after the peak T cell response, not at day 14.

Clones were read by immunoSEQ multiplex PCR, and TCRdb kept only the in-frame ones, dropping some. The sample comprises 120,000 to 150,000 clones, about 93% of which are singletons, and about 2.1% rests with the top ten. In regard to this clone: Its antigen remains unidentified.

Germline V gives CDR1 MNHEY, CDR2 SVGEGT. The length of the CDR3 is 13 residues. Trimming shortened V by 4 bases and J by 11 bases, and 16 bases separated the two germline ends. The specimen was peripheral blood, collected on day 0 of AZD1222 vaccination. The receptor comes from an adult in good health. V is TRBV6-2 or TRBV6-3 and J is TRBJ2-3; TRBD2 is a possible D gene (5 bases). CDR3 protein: CASSSQDFGGQYF. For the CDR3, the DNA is TGTGCCAGCAGTTCTCAGGACTTTGGAGGGCAGTATTTT.